The 7 T cell receptor beta chains given below trace back to one sample, sequenced in a study of beta chain features in type 1 diabetes. Every bit of the isolated RNA underwent reverse transcription, so sequencing read expressed TCRB transcripts. The assay was immunoSEQ multiplex PCR, and TCRdb's table has in-frame clones only and misses some. The sample has around 340,000 clones; 8% are singletons. Material: central memory CD4+ T cells from blood. These TCRs come from a woman under 30 in good health.

This clone turned up a few times. The chain uses TRBV5-6 and TRBJ2-5; a weak D match, TRBD1 (6 bases). The CDR3 has 14 amino acids. Trimming pared 3 bases from V and 3 bases from J, leaving 12 bases between. Germline-derived CDR1 and CDR2 are SGHDT and YYEEEE. The CDR3 here is CASSSQGSEETQYF. CDR3 in DNA: TGTGCCAGCAGCTCACAGGGTTCGGAAGAGACCCAGTACTTC.

This clone showed up just a few times. The chain uses TRBV7-8 and TRBJ1-1; a possible D gene is TRBD1 (5 bases). This CDR3 contains 14 residues. Germline V gene sequence: CDR1 SGHVS, CDR2 FQNEAQ. V dropped 2 bases and J dropped 1 base, with 8 bases sitting between them. CDR3 sequence reads: CASSLYQGNTEAFF. In nucleotides, the CDR3 is TGTGCCAGCAGCTTATACCAGGGGAACACTGAAGCTTTCTTT.

This clone was observed many times. The chain combines TRBV2 with TRBJ1-5; 8 bases are a match to TRBD1. The CDR3 has 16 residues. Trimming cost V 0 bases and J 6 bases; bases outside gene matches: 7. Looked up from germline, CDR1 is SNHLY and CDR2 is FYNNEI. CDR3 protein: CASSEAGWQGAQPQHF. CDR3 nucleotide sequence: TGTGCCAGCAGTGAAGCGGGGTGGCAGGGGGCTCAGCCCCAGCATTTT.

This clone has more than one count but fewer than ten. This chain joins TRBV5-6 and TRBJ1-2; possibly TRBD1 for D (5 bases). The V end was cut by 1 base, the J end by 7 bases, with 14 bases between. CDR3 size: 14 residues. The germline CDR1 and CDR2 sequences are SGHDT and YYEEEE. The CDR3 nucleotides read TGTGCCAGCAGCTTGTGGCCAGGGTGGGCTGGCTACACCTTC. It encodes CASSLWPGWAGYTF. The full variable domain, with the rest looked up from reference TRBV5-6 and TRBJ1-2, is DAGVTQSPTHLIKTRGQQVTLRCSPKSGHDTVSWYQQALGQGPQFIFQYYEEEERQRGNFPDRFSGHQFPNYSSELNVNALLLGDSALYLCASSLWPGWAGYTFGSGTRLTVV.

The genes are TRBV28 and TRBJ1-1; D uncertain. V dropped 3 bases and J dropped 4 bases, with 6 bases sitting between them. The CDR3 is made up of 12 amino acids. CDR1 MDHEN and CDR2 SYDVKM come from the germline V gene. The CDR3 sequence: CASSLIGTEAFF. DNA for the CDR3: TGTGCCAGCAGTTTGATAGGCACTGAAGCTTTCTTT.

This clone was picked up a small number of times. The gene calls are TRBV7-2 and TRBJ2-1, with D possibly TRBD2 on 6 matching bases. CDR1 is SGHTA, CDR2 FQGNSA, per germline. The V gene lost 1 base and the J gene lost 12 bases, with 10 bases spanning the gap. The CDR3 length is 12 residues. CDR3 in DNA: TGTGCCAGCAGCTTAGTGAGCGGGCCGCAGTTCTTC. Translation gives CASSLVSGPQFF.

This clone has more than one count but fewer than ten. This CDR3 is missing its conserved last phenylalanine or tryptophan, likely due to a read error. The DNA is omitted, as the CDR3 cannot be located on it reliably, and the CDR3 follows TCRdb's listing. This sequence joins TRBV5-6 and TRBJ2-7; the tabulated D call, TRBD2, remains unverified against the DNA. The CDR3 extends over 12 residues, inclusive of both ends. Germline V gene sequence: CDR1 SGHDT, CDR2 YYEEEE. The CDR3 spells CASSYLGGRIVI.